These 28 T cell receptor beta chains share one sample of origin, sequenced in a study. TCRdb reprocessed the 5' RACE reads via MiXCR and lists one record per CDR3 protein. The sample contains 46,000 or so distinct CDR3 sequences, around a fifth of which appear only once. Tregs were sorted as CD4+CD25+CD127-/low cells. The source material was Tregs sorted from a lymph node. Source of these receptors: a female donor with breast cancer.

Comment on this clonotype: This clone may be a read error of a much larger clone one base away. The CDR3 DNA sequence: TGTGCCACCAGCAGAGTCCTTTCGGCCGGAGAACCCACCATATATTTT. It is translated as CATSRVLSAGEPTIYF. The chain has TRBV15 and TRBJ1-3; D is undetermined. The ends were cut back, 1 base at V and 9 bases at J, with 19 bases in the middle. Germline CDR1 and CDR2: LNHNV and YYDKDF (reference sequence). The CDR3 totals 16 residues.

This clonotype was seen more than once but under ten times. This sequence joins TRBV7-2 and TRBJ1-1; D is possibly TRBD1 (5 bases). With 1 base removed from V and 4 bases from J, the gap between germline ends came to 10 bases. CDR3 size: 14 residues. CDR1 is SGHTA and CDR2 is FQGNSA in the germline V gene. The CDR3 spells CASSLEGRGTEAFF. CDR3 DNA sequence: TGTGCCAGCAGCTTAGAGGGGCGCGGCACTGAAGCTTTCTTT.

This clonotype was recorded many times. The chain has TRBV4-1 and TRBJ2-1; 7 bases align to TRBD2. Per germline, CDR1 MGHRA and CDR2 YSYEKL. The CDR3 has 13 residues. Losses at the gene ends were 4 bases for V and 8 bases for J; bases not matched to a gene: 5. Written as DNA, the CDR3 is TGCGCCAGCAGCCCGACTAGCCTAGATGAGCAGTTCTTC. Its protein product is CASSPTSLDEQFF.

On this clonotype: A much larger clone lies one base from this, so it may be a read error. The chain carries TRBV7-6 and TRBJ2-1; D is ambiguous. Germline V gene sequence: CDR1 SGHVS, CDR2 FNYEAQ. The CDR3 length is 16 residues. Trimming cost V 8 bases and J 1 base, with 18 bases left between them. The CDR3 reads CASGRNLAASYNEQFF. CDR3 DNA sequence: TGTGCCAGCGGCCGCAATCTTGCGGCTTCCTACAATGAGCAGTTCTTC.

This clonotype showed up just a few times. This chain joins TRBV5-5 and TRBJ2-2; possibly TRBD2 for D (6 bases). Germline V gene lookup returns CDR1 SGHKS and CDR2 YYEKEE (reference sequence). Deletions cut 4 bases from V and 6 bases from J, with 13 bases between. This CDR3 comprises 14 residues. The CDR3 DNA reads as TGTGCCAGCAGCCACCGACTAGTCGCCGGGGAGCTGTTTTTT. Translating it yields CASSHRLVAGELFF.

The rearrangement links TRBV4-2 to TRBJ2-7; 14 nucleotides align to TRBD2. The CDR3 spans 17 residues. The trim removed 3 bases at V and 0 bases at J, leaving 4 bases unmatched. CDR1 is LGHNA and CDR2 is YNFKEQ in the germline V gene. CDR3 in amino acids: CASSHRTSGGSSYEQYF. The CDR3 region has the DNA TGTGCCAGCAGCCATCGGACTAGCGGGGGGTCCTCCTACGAGCAGTACTTC.

The gene calls are TRBV2 and TRBJ2-7; 9 positions match TRBD1. Germline V lookup: CDR1 SNHLY, CDR2 FYNNEI. The CDR3 spans 15 residues. J was trimmed by 3 bases and V by 4 bases; bases with no gene match: 7. In nucleotides, the CDR3 is TGTGCCAGCAGTGTAGAGGGACAGGGCATCTACGAGCAGTACTTC. This codes for CASSVEGQGIYEQYF.

Only a few counts were recorded for this clonotype. J is TRBJ2-7 and V is TRBV18; no firm D call. The CDR3 consists of 13 residues. Germline CDR1 and CDR2: KGHSH and LQKENI. Trimming removed 6 bases from V and 2 bases from J, with 11 bases in between. CDR3 DNA sequence: TGTGCCAGCTCCCCTTACCAGACCTACGAGCAGTACTTC. Amino acids: CASSPYQTYEQYF.

The chain carries TRBV7-2 and TRBJ2-5, with TRBD2 identical over 7 bases. Per the germline V gene, CDR1 is SGHTA and CDR2 is FQGNSA. CDR3 size: 16 residues. V was clipped by 2 bases and J by 5 bases; unmatched bases: 11. The DNA for the CDR3 is TGTGCCAGCAGCTTAAGCGGGGCGGGTGCTTGGGAGACCCAGTACTTC. This translates into CASSLSGAGAWETQYF.

The gene calls are TRBV7-8 and TRBJ2-7; D remains ambiguous. This CDR3 is 14 amino acids long. Trimming removed 3 bases at V and 0 bases at J, with 9 bases between. Germline lookup yields CDR1 SGHVS and CDR2 FQNEAQ. This chain's CDR3 is CASSFGPTSYEQYF. The CDR3, as DNA: TGTGCCAGCAGCTTCGGGCCCACCTCCTACGAGCAGTACTTC.

The sample holds many counts of this clonotype. This chain connects TRBV9 to TRBJ2-6; 14 bases align to TRBD2. CDR3 size: 19 residues. CDR1 is SGDLS and CDR2 is YYNGEE in the germline V gene. V dropped 3 bases and J dropped 2; count of bases not matched to a gene: 7. The DNA of the CDR3 is TGTGCCAGCAGCGCCGGGACTAGCGGGAGAAGGACTGGGGCCAACGTCCTGACTTTC. Translating gives CASSAGTSGRRTGANVLTF.

This clonotype was seen repeatedly, ten times or more. V usage is TRBV2 and J usage is TRBJ1-4; D ambiguous. The CDR3 is made up of 14 amino acids. V gave up 5 bases and J gave up 8 bases, with 15 bases separating them. The germline V gene encodes CDR1 SNHLY and CDR2 FYNNEI. CDR3 residues: CASSKLSPPEKLFF. DNA of the CDR3: TGTGCCAGCAGTAAACTTTCACCCCCCGAAAAACTGTTTTTT.

This clonotype was observed a single time. The chain combines TRBV10-2 with TRBJ2-1; 8 positions agree with TRBD2. CDR1 is WSHSY, CDR2 SAAADI, per germline. V lost 2 bases, J lost 3 bases, and 3 bases stayed unmatched. The CDR3 sequence is 15 residues long. CDR3 amino acids: CASSEAREGYNEQFF. CDR3 bases: TGCGCCAGCAGTGAGGCCCGGGAGGGCTACAATGAGCAGTTCTTC.

This clonotype has only a few counts. Given a much more abundant clone one base away, this may be a read error. CDR3 region: CASGRRDRDTQYF. The CDR3 DNA reads as TGTGCCAGCGGCCGGAGGGATAGAGATACGCAGTATTTT. The rearrangement uses TRBV7-3 and TRBJ2-3; possible D gene TRBD2, 6 bases. The CDR3 loop spans 13 amino acids. Germline V gene lookup returns CDR1 SGHTA and CDR2 FQGTGA. The V gene lost 8 bases and the J gene lost 5 bases, with 14 bases spanning the gap.

This clonotype was seen a few times. The chain has TRBV9 and TRBJ2-1; D may be TRBD1 (5 bases). This CDR3 contains 15 residues. The V and J ends lost 2 bases and 0 bases respectively, with 9 bases between them. Germline CDR1 SGDLS, CDR2 YYNGEE. The DNA of the CDR3 is TGTGCCAGCAGCGTGGGGCCCAGCTCCTACAATGAGCAGTTCTTC. Protein sequence: CASSVGPSSYNEQFF.

This clonotype has ten or more counts. This chain joins TRBV7-9 and TRBJ2-7, with 7 bases lining up with TRBD2. Per germline, CDR1 SEHNR and CDR2 FQNEAQ (reference sequence). This CDR3 comprises 16 residues. The V segment lost 3 bases and the J segment 0 bases; nucleotides outside the gene matches: 8. CDR3 nucleotide sequence: TGTGCCAGCAGCTTCCCCCCAGCGGGACTCTCCTACGAGCAGTACTTC. Its protein is CASSFPPAGLSYEQYF. Filled out from reference TRBV7-9 and TRBJ2-7, the complete variable domain reads DTGVSQNPRHKITKRGQNVTFRCDPISEHNRLYWYRQTLGQGPEFLTYFQNEAQLEKSRLLSDRFSAERPKGSFSTLEIQRTEQGDSAMYLCASSFPPAGLSYEQYFGPGTRLTVT.

This clonotype was counted a few times. The rearrangement uses TRBV6-1 and TRBJ2-7; perhaps TRBD2 as D (6 bases). This CDR3 region has 15 residues. V was clipped by 7 bases and J by 2 bases, with 18 bases between them. CDR1 is MNHNS and CDR2 is SASEGT in the germline V gene. DNA for the CDR3: TGTGCCAGCATACTGGGGGGAGGAGTGGCCTACGAGCAGTACTTC. Its translation is CASILGGGVAYEQYF.

The V call is TRBV29-1, the J call TRBJ1-2; TRBD1 matches 8 bases. The germline V gene encodes CDR1 SQVTM and CDR2 ANQGSEA. With 5 bases clipped from V and 4 bases from J, the junction kept 6 bases outside the gene matches. The CDR3 sequence is 13 residues long. This CDR3 reads CSVLQTGAYGYTF. For the CDR3, the DNA is TGCAGCGTTCTCCAGACAGGGGCCTATGGCTACACCTTC.

Ten or more counts support this clonotype. This chain links TRBV5-1 with TRBJ2-2, with 10 bases aligning to TRBD2. Germline assignment: CDR1 SGHRS and CDR2 YFSETQ. The CDR3 loop spans 17 amino acids. V trimming: 4 bases; J trimming: 5 bases; junction bases outside the gene matches: 11. The DNA for the CDR3 is TGCGCCAGCAGCCCCCTAGCGGGAGAAGCGGGGACCGGGGAGCTGTTTTTT. Protein sequence: CASSPLAGEAGTGELFF. The entire variable domain, with the rest obtained from reference TRBV5-1 and TRBJ2-2, is as follows: KAGVTQTPRYLIKTRGQQVTLSCSPISGHRSVSWYQQTPGQGLQFLFEYFSETQRNKGNFPGRFSGRQFSNSRSEMNVSTLELGDSALYLCASSPLAGEAGTGELFFGEGSRLTVL.

This clonotype was seen only a few times. V and J are TRBV30 and TRBJ2-1, with TRBD1 matching over 7 bases. This CDR3 has 12 residues. The V segment lost 2 bases and the J segment 7 bases; nucleotides outside the gene matches: 2. The germline V gene has CDR1 GTSNPN and CDR2 SVGIG (reference sequence). CDR3 coding DNA: TGTGCCTGGAGTTGGGGACAGAATGAGCAGTTCTTC. Its translation is CAWSWGQNEQFF.

V usage is TRBV7-2 and J usage is TRBJ2-2; unclear D gene. The CDR3 is made up of 14 amino acids. V dropped 5 bases and J dropped 3 bases, with 10 bases sitting between them. The germline CDR1 and CDR2 sequences are SGHTA and FQGNSA. CDR3 nucleotides: TGTGCCAGCAGCCGTCAGTGGGACACCGGGGAGCTGTTTTTT. This translates into CASSRQWDTGELFF.

This clonotype came up a few times. The V and J genes are TRBV30 and TRBJ2-5; D is possibly TRBD1 (5 bases). V lost 5 bases, J lost 0 bases, and 13 bases lay in between. The germline V gene has CDR1 GTSNPN and CDR2 SVGIG (reference sequence). The CDR3 runs to 14 residues. The CDR3 reads CAWGAQADQETQYF. CDR3 coding DNA: TGTGCCTGGGGGGCTCAAGCCGACCAAGAGACCCAGTACTTC.

Regarding this clonotype: Since a much larger clone is just one base distant, this may be a read error. The chain couples TRBV20-1 to TRBJ2-7, with D possibly being TRBD2 (6 bases). V lost 6 bases to trimming and J lost 0 bases, with 18 bases between them. CDR1 and CDR2 (germline): DFQATT, SNEGSKA (reference sequence). The CDR3 is 15 residues long. This CDR3 is CSAPGQAGNSYEQYF. Here the CDR3 DNA reads TGCAGTGCCCCCGGTCAGGCGGGAAACTCCTACGAGCAGTACTTC.

As to this clonotype: Given a much more abundant clone one base away, this may be a read error. The rearrangement uses TRBV27 and TRBJ2-5; D unresolved. This CDR3 has 15 amino acids. Germline CDR1 MNHEY, CDR2 SMNVEV (reference sequence). CDR3 DNA: TGTGCCAGCAGTTTAACCCTGAAGTCGCAAGAGTCCCAGTACTTC. Residues: CASSLTLKSQESQYF.

This clonotype was seen many times. The V call is TRBV20-1, the J call TRBJ2-3, with D tentatively TRBD2 (5 bases). Looked up from germline, CDR1 is DFQATT and CDR2 is SNEGSKA (reference sequence). V was trimmed by 1 base and J by 6 bases, leaving 20 bases between them. The CDR3 has 16 residues. DNA of the CDR3: TGCAGTGCTAGAGCCGGCTATCCAAGAGGCGGGGATACGCAGTATTTT. Protein sequence: CSARAGYPRGGDTQYF.

The chain is built from TRBV6-1 and TRBJ2-3, with 8 positions matching TRBD1. The CDR3 is 13 residues long. The ends lost 9 bases at V and 5 bases at J; junction bases unmatched: 7. CDR1 and CDR2 from the germline V gene are MNHNS and SASEGT. The CDR3 nucleotides read TGTGCCAGTTCCTTTACAGGGGGAGATACGCAGTATTTT. This sequence encodes CASSFTGGDTQYF.

This clonotype was seen only a few times. The CDR3 coding sequence is TGTGCCAGCAGCCACCTGGGCGATTCCTACGAGCAGTACTTC. This sequence encodes CASSHLGDSYEQYF. This rearrangement joins TRBV4-2 to TRBJ2-7; D is undetermined. This CDR3 region has 14 residues. CDR1 LGHNA and CDR2 YNFKEQ come from the germline V gene. Trimming cost V 3 bases and J 1 base, with 10 bases left between them.

The V call is TRBV2, the J call TRBJ2-7, with 9 nucleotides matching TRBD2. J was trimmed by 4 bases and V by 6 bases; bases with no gene match: 7. The CDR3 contains 14 residues. Germline assignment: CDR1 SNHLY and CDR2 FYNNEI. CDR3 DNA sequence: TGTGCCAGCAGCGTAGCGGGAGCAGTGTACGAGCAGTACTTC. It codes for CASSVAGAVYEQYF.